This TCR beta chain comes out of a study of monozygotic twins with inflammatory bowel disease. A 6-nucleotide sample barcode was carried by the UMIs, which template switching added. Each CDR3 protein gets one entry in TCRdb, which reprocessed the 5' RACE reads and gives no DNA. This table lists some 130,000 distinct CDR3 sequences. The receptor was derived from a human donor with ulcerative colitis or Crohn's disease, or a healthy co-twin of an affected twin (not recorded which). Sequencing was done on a sample of blood.

This CDR3 is CSAWDTGEQYF. The rearrangement joins TRBV29-1 to TRBJ2-7; TCRdb outputs TRBD1, but without DNA this stays unchecked. The CDR3 contains 11 residues. The germline V gene has CDR1 SQVTM and CDR2 ANQGSEA.